Below are 10 T cell receptor beta chains sequenced from a single sample in a study of T cell responses to AZD1222 COVID-19 vaccine. Measured with immunoSEQ multiplex PCR; TCRdb has only the in-frame clones, and not every one. The sample carries some 140,000 clones, approximately 87% recorded once. Sequencing was performed on peripheral blood, taken on day 0 of MenACWY control vaccination. Every receptor here comes from an adult in good health.

The rearrangement links TRBV5-6 to TRBJ1-2, with D possibly TRBD1 on 5 matching bases. This CDR3 has 13 amino acids. Trimming took 2 bases from V and 3 from J, leaving 8 bases between them. Germline values: CDR1 SGHDT, CDR2 YYEEEE. CDR3 protein: CASSFWGDYGYTF. In DNA form, the CDR3 reads TGTGCCAGCAGCTTCTGGGGGGACTATGGCTACACCTTC.

This chain uses TRBV28 with TRBJ2-7, with 10 positions matching TRBD2. Trimming cost V 5 bases and J 6 bases; bases outside gene matches: 7. In germline, CDR1 is MDHEN, CDR2 SYDVKM. This CDR3 has 14 residues. CDR3 sequence: CASSLLAGDREQYV. The CDR3 coding sequence is TGTGCCAGCAGTCTTCTAGCGGGGGATCGCGAGCAGTACGTC.

The V call is TRBV7-2, the J call TRBJ2-1; the match to TRBD2 covers 9 bases. The length of the CDR3 is 15 residues. From germline, CDR1 is SGHTA and CDR2 FQGNSA. The ends lost 5 bases at V and 7 bases at J; junction bases unmatched: 9. CDR3 in amino acids: CASSPQSGGWNEQFF. As DNA, the CDR3 is TGTGCCAGCAGCCCCCAAAGCGGGGGGTGGAATGAGCAGTTCTTC.

V is TRBV29-1 and J is TRBJ1-6, with D possibly TRBD1 on 6 matching bases. CDR1 and CDR2 (germline): SQVTM, ANQGSEA. The CDR3 spans 12 residues. The CDR3 bases are TGCGGGGGGGGCGAGGTAGATTCACCCCTCCACTTT. Translated, it gives CGGGEVDSPLHF.

The V and J genes are TRBV19 and TRBJ1-3; D is ambiguous. Trimming pared 6 bases from V and 4 bases from J, leaving 10 bases between. CDR3 length: 13 amino acids. The V gene's germline CDR1 is LNHDA and CDR2 SQIVND (reference sequence). CDR3 in amino acids: CASSRGEGNTIYF. CDR3 nucleotide sequence: TGTGCCAGTAGCCGAGGAGAGGGAAACACCATATATTTT. Together with reference TRBV19 and TRBJ1-3, the CDR3 gives the full variable domain: DGGITQSPKYLFRKEGQNVTLSCEQNLNHDAMYWYRQDPGQGLRLIYYSQIVNDFQKGDIAEGYSVSREKKESFPLTVTSAQKNPTAFYLCASSRGEGNTIYFGEGSWLTVV.

This rearrangement joins TRBV5-1 to TRBJ2-3; the match to TRBD2 covers 10 bases. The CDR3 extends over 16 amino acids. Germline trimming cut 1 base from V and 5 bases from J; bases unmatched to any gene: 7. CDR1 is SGHRS, CDR2 YFSETQ, per germline. The DNA for the CDR3 is TGCGCCAGCAGCTTGCCTAGCGGGGGCGGGAAAGATACGCAGTATTTT. Translation gives CASSLPSGGGKDTQYF.

The V gene is TRBV27, the J gene TRBJ2-7; D is perhaps TRBD2 (6 bases). Germline lookup yields CDR1 MNHEY and CDR2 SMNVEV (reference sequence). CDR3 length equals 16 residues. V was cut by 7 bases and J by 3 bases, with 22 bases left in between. In nucleotides, the CDR3 is TGTGCCAGCACACTGAGCGGACGGGGGTATGACTACGAGCAGTACTTC. Translated: CASTLSGRGYDYEQYF.

This clone was recorded only once. The chain has TRBV27 and TRBJ2-7; TRBD2 aligns across 10 bases. Germline loops: CDR1 MNHEY, CDR2 SMNVEV (reference sequence). The CDR3 covers 17 residues. Trimming took 3 bases from V and 2 from J; bases not matched to a gene: 10. DNA for the CDR3: TGTGCCAGCAGTTTGTCCCCATTAGCGGGAGGAACCTACGAGCAGTACTTC. Translation: CASSLSPLAGGTYEQYF.

V and J are TRBV20-1 and TRBJ2-5; no definite D call. The CDR3 consists of 13 residues. Trimming left V 4 bases short and J 3 bases short, with 12 bases between. Germline CDR1 is DFQATT and CDR2 is SNEGSKA (reference sequence). The CDR3 coding sequence is TGCAGTGCTATTGAGACTGGAGAAGAGACCCAGTACTTC. Encoded protein: CSAIETGEETQYF.

This clone was recorded once. V usage is TRBV4-1 and J usage is TRBJ2-1; possibly TRBD2 for D (6 bases). Trimming stripped 3 bases from V and 3 bases from J, with 18 bases between. This CDR3 has 17 amino acids. Germline loops: CDR1 MGHRA, CDR2 YSYEKL. CDR3 residues: CASSQGGWGENYNEQFF. CDR3 DNA sequence: TGCGCCAGCAGCCAGGGTGGGTGGGGGGAAAACTACAATGAGCAGTTCTTC.